This T cell receptor beta chain was documented in a study of T cell responses to AZD1222 COVID-19 vaccine. The CDR3 runs to 15 residues. CDR1 and CDR2 (germline): MNHEY, SVGAGI. Trimming took off 2 bases at V and 5 bases at J, with 16 bases between the two ends. This clone was counted between two and nine times. Antigen specificity is unknown. General observations from the study: Recipients of two AZD1222 doses showed rising Spike-specific TCR breadth and depth. Per reports, nearly half of all spike-specific TCRs target regions that are unmutated in variants.

The assay was immunoSEQ multiplex PCR, and TCRdb's table has in-frame clones only and misses some. Found here are around 160,000 clones, more than 85% of them singletons; the top ten hold approximately 2%. The sequences come from peripheral blood, collected on day 0 of AZD1222 vaccination. This chain connects TRBV6-5 to TRBJ2-7, with a tentative D call TRBD2 (5 bases). This TCR came from an adult in good health. CDR3 sequence (DNA): TGTGCCAGCAGTTACCTCCGGGGAAGAGAGGACGAGCAGTACTTC. As protein: CASSYLRGREDEQYF.